These T cell receptor beta chains were read from a single sample in a study of blood T cells in healthy people across ages. TCRdb analysed the 5' RACE reads with MiXCR anew, one entry per CDR3 protein. The sample records over 1.5 million distinct CDR3 sequences, about 50% being singletons. The sample was blood. These receptors all stem from a woman in her forties in good health. Each CDR3 is given with its conserved first and last residue. D genes are given only for firm matches. A row's size may be missing; if present it is once, few, many or a size class.

v_gene: TRBV7-9; d_gene: TRBD1; j_gene: TRBJ2-7; abundance: few; CDR3nt: TGTGCCACCACAGGGGGAGGCTACGAGCAGTACTTC; CDR3aa: CATTGGGYEQYF
v_gene: TRBV6-5; d_gene: .; j_gene: TRBJ1-2; abundance: .; CDR3nt: TGTGCCAGCAGTTTTTCTTGGGTTTCTGGCTACACCTTC; CDR3aa: CASSFSWVSGYTF
v_gene: TRBV5-6; d_gene: .; j_gene: TRBJ2-1; abundance: .; CDR3nt: TGTGCCAGCAGCTTGGATCGAGAGGAGCAGTTCTTC; CDR3aa: CASSLDREEQFF
v_gene: TRBV5-1; d_gene: TRBD1; j_gene: TRBJ1-2; abundance: .; CDR3nt: TGCGCCAGCAGCTTTAGACAGGGGCGGAACGATGGCTACACCTTC; CDR3aa: CASSFRQGRNDGYTF
v_gene: TRBV29-1; d_gene: TRBD1; j_gene: TRBJ1-2; abundance: .; CDR3nt: TGCAGCGTTGGCCGGGACAGGGCAAACTATGGCTACACCTTC; CDR3aa: CSVGRDRANYGYTF
v_gene: TRBV2; d_gene: .; j_gene: TRBJ2-6; abundance: .; CDR3nt: TGTGCCAGCAGCTTCTCGGGCCCCTCTGGGGCCAACGTCCTGACTTTC; CDR3aa: CASSFSGPSGANVLTF
v_gene: TRBV6-1; d_gene: .; j_gene: TRBJ1-5; abundance: .; CDR3nt: TGTGCCAGCAGTGCCAGGGACAATCAGCCCCAGCATTTT; CDR3aa: CASSARDNQPQHF
v_gene: TRBV7-2; d_gene: .; j_gene: TRBJ2-5; abundance: .; CDR3nt: TGTGCCAGCAGCTTAACCGGGGTACTTAATGAGCAGTACTTC; CDR3aa: CASSLTGVLNEQYF
v_gene: TRBV29-1; d_gene: .; j_gene: TRBJ2-1; abundance: .; CDR3nt: TGCAGCGTCGGGACTCAAAAGGGCAATGAGCAGTTCTTC; CDR3aa: CSVGTQKGNEQFF
v_gene: TRBV18; d_gene: .; j_gene: TRBJ2-5; abundance: .; CDR3nt: TGTGCCAGCTCACAGCAGCTCCAAGAGACCCAGTACTTC; CDR3aa: CASSQQLQETQYF
v_gene: TRBV27; d_gene: .; j_gene: TRBJ1-5; abundance: .; CDR3nt: TGTGCCAGCAGTTTGCCGGACAGTAATCAGCCCCAGCATTTT; CDR3aa: CASSLPDSNQPQHF
v_gene: TRBV6-6; d_gene: .; j_gene: TRBJ2-5; abundance: .; CDR3nt: TGTGCCAGCAGGTCCCCCTCGTCGGAGACCCAGTACTTC; CDR3aa: CASRSPSSETQYF
v_gene: TRBV28; d_gene: .; j_gene: TRBJ2-7; abundance: .; CDR3nt: TGTGCCAGCAGTTCAGGTCTTGGGGCGGAATACTACGAGCAGTACTTC; CDR3aa: CASSSGLGAEYYEQYF
v_gene: TRBV27; d_gene: .; j_gene: TRBJ1-4; abundance: .; CDR3nt: TGTGCCAGCGGCCGGTTTAACGAAAAACTGTTTTTT; CDR3aa: CASGRFNEKLFF
v_gene: TRBV7-2; d_gene: .; j_gene: TRBJ2-7; abundance: few; CDR3nt: TGTGCCAGCTCTATAGGAACGGGGGAGCAGTACTTC; CDR3aa: CASSIGTGEQYF
v_gene: TRBV6-6; d_gene: .; j_gene: TRBJ1-6; abundance: .; CDR3nt: TGTGCCAGCAGTCCCGGGGGTCGGGTGGTTTATTCACCTCTCCACTTT; CDR3aa: CASSPGGRVVYSPLHF
v_gene: TRBV10-1; d_gene: .; j_gene: TRBJ2-2; abundance: .; CDR3nt: TGCGCCAGCAGTGAGTCTAAGCCTGGGGAGCTGTTTTTT; CDR3aa: CASSESKPGELFF
v_gene: TRBV21-1; d_gene: .; j_gene: TRBJ2-7; abundance: .; CDR3nt: TGTGCCAGCAGCCGCTTTTGGCCGGCCTACGAGCAGTACTTC; CDR3aa: CASSRFWPAYEQYF